Following are 12 T cell receptor beta chains from one sample sequenced in a study of radiation and T cells in renal cell carcinoma. The data were produced by immunoSEQ multiplex PCR, yet TCRdb's version contains in-frame clones alone and is incomplete. The sample has tens of thousands of clones, around 80% seen once. Noted time point: blood 2 weeks post-SBRT. Treatment specified: 15 Gy SBRT to primary tumor, nephrectomy 4 weeks later. The sequencing used blood, collected from a patient whose treatment included radiotherapy and nephrectomy. The receptors come from a man in his fifties or sixties with renal cell carcinoma.

The chain employs TRBV30 and TRBJ2-7; TRBD1 matches 7 bases. V shed 0 bases and J 4 bases; nucleotides not matched to a gene: 3. The CDR3 runs 13 residues. Germline V CDR1 and CDR2: GTSNPN, SVGIG (reference sequence). The CDR3 loop is CAWSVPGGYEQYV. Written as DNA, the CDR3 is TGTGCCTGGAGTGTACCAGGGGGATACGAGCAGTACGTC.

The genes are TRBV13 and TRBJ2-5; TRBD1 agrees at 7 bases. The CDR3 covers 14 residues. Germline V gives CDR1 PRHDT, CDR2 FYEKMQ (reference sequence). V dropped 5 bases and J dropped 3; count of bases not matched to a gene: 6. The CDR3 loop reads CASSPATGEETQYF. The CDR3 nucleotides are TGTGCCAGCAGCCCAGCAACAGGGGAAGAGACCCAGTACTTC.

The V gene is TRBV9, the J gene TRBJ2-3; 10 bases align to TRBD2. This CDR3 has 16 residues. With 1 base clipped from V and 2 bases from J, the junction kept 4 bases outside the gene matches. CDR1 and CDR2 from the germline V gene are SGDLS and YYNGEE. CDR3 in amino acids: CASSVMTSGSTDTQYF. The CDR3 nucleotides read TGTGCCAGCAGCGTAATGACTAGCGGGTCCACAGATACGCAGTATTTT.

A few counts support this clone. The rearrangement joins TRBV19 to TRBJ2-5, with TRBD2 identical over 7 bases. J lost 1 base, V lost 1 base, and 3 bases had no gene match. Germline CDR1 and CDR2: LNHDA and SQIVND (reference sequence). The CDR3 is 15 amino acids. The CDR3 nucleotides are TGTGCCAGTAGTATAGGGGCTAGCGGCCAAGAGACCCAGTACTTC. Its translation: CASSIGASGQETQYF.

The V gene is TRBV27, the J gene TRBJ2-1; D remains unclear. Trimming removed 2 bases from V and 5 bases from J, with 10 bases in between. Germline lookup yields CDR1 MNHEY and CDR2 SMNVEV (reference sequence). The CDR3 loop spans 14 amino acids. The CDR3 sequence: CASSLRAQHNEQFF. The CDR3 DNA is TGTGCCAGCAGTTTAAGGGCGCAACACAATGAGCAGTTCTTC.

This clone appeared a few times. The chain carries TRBV29-1 and TRBJ1-3; TRBD1 agrees at 7 bases. CDR1 and CDR2 (germline): SQVTM, ANQGSEA. V was pared by 5 bases and J by 2 bases, with 9 bases of the junction left unmatched. CDR3 length equals 15 residues. This chain's CDR3 is CSVFDYRGTGNTIYF. The CDR3 region has the DNA TGCAGCGTTTTCGATTACAGGGGAACTGGAAACACCATATATTTT.

The CDR3 loop reads CATDRGGSYNEQFF. CDR3 DNA sequence: TGCGCCACCGACCGCGGGGGCTCCTACAATGAGCAGTTCTTC. The chain joins TRBV10-2 to TRBJ2-1; 7 bases agree with TRBD2. The germline V gene encodes CDR1 WSHSY and CDR2 SAAADI. V lost 10 bases, J lost 0 bases, and 6 bases stayed unmatched. The CDR3 consists of 14 residues.

V and J are TRBV27 and TRBJ1-3; D not certain. Trimming shortened V by 2 bases and J by 0 bases, and 11 bases separated the two germline ends. This CDR3 is 16 amino acids long. CDR1 and CDR2 (germline): MNHEY, SMNVEV (reference sequence). The CDR3 protein is CASSLNSYFSGNTIYF. In DNA, the CDR3 is TGTGCCAGCAGTTTAAACAGCTACTTCTCTGGAAACACCATATATTTT.

The V call is TRBV11-3, the J call TRBJ1-1; no definite D call. There are 15 residues in the CDR3. CDR1 is SGHNT and CDR2 is YENEEA in the germline V gene. V was shortened by 3 bases and J by 1 base, with 12 bases between the two germline ends. In nucleotides, the CDR3 is TGTGCCAGCAGCTTGGATGGCCTTTCGAACACTGAAGCTTTCTTT. This codes for CASSLDGLSNTEAFF.

The chain links TRBV4-3 to TRBJ1-2; D ambiguous. V was shortened by 0 bases and J by 4 bases, with 12 bases between the two germline ends. The CDR3 contains 15 residues. The V gene's germline CDR1 is LGHNA and CDR2 YSLEER. The chain's CDR3 is CASSQDIRTGYGYTF. The CDR3 coding sequence is TGCGCCAGCAGCCAAGATATTCGGACGGGCTATGGCTACACCTTC.

This chain connects TRBV5-1 to TRBJ2-5, with no clear D. Per germline, CDR1 SGHRS and CDR2 YFSETQ. This CDR3 contains 13 residues. V was clipped by 1 base and J by 4 bases, with 8 bases between them. CDR3 coding DNA: TGCGCCAGCAGCTTGATTGTTGCAGAGACCCAGTACTTC. Amino acid sequence: CASSLIVAETQYF.

The table lists this clone with a few counts. CDR3 in DNA: TGTGCCAGTAGGCGGACCTCGAACACTGAAGCTTTCTTT. Translating it yields CASRRTSNTEAFF. The J gene is TRBJ1-1, the V gene TRBV19; no reliable D call. CDR3 length: 13 residues. V was clipped by 6 bases and J by 1 base, with 9 bases between them. Germline values: CDR1 LNHDA, CDR2 SQIVND (reference sequence).